Sequencing of this T cell receptor (beta chain) was carried out in a study of blood T cell repertoires in COVID-19. Trimming took 4 bases from V and 5 from J, leaving 12 bases between them. There are 13 residues in the CDR3. Germline CDR1 is SGHNT and CDR2 is YYREEE (reference sequence). Authors' processing steps: Amplification of reference gene primers provided the estimated nucleated cell counts. Clones were sequenced by immunoSEQ multiplex PCR, and TCRdb holds only the in-frame ones, with some missing. V and J calls plus clone size are reproduced from that table; the DNA served to infer D and trimming. The sample has 95,000 to 100,000 clones, less than 90% seen once.

The clonotype comes from a man older than 75 with acute or convalescent COVID-19. Source material: peripheral blood. The chain links TRBV5-4 to TRBJ2-5; D is unresolved. CDR3 in DNA: TGTGCCAGCAGCCAAGCAGGTGCGGAGACCCAGTACTTC. This codes for CASSQAGAETQYF.